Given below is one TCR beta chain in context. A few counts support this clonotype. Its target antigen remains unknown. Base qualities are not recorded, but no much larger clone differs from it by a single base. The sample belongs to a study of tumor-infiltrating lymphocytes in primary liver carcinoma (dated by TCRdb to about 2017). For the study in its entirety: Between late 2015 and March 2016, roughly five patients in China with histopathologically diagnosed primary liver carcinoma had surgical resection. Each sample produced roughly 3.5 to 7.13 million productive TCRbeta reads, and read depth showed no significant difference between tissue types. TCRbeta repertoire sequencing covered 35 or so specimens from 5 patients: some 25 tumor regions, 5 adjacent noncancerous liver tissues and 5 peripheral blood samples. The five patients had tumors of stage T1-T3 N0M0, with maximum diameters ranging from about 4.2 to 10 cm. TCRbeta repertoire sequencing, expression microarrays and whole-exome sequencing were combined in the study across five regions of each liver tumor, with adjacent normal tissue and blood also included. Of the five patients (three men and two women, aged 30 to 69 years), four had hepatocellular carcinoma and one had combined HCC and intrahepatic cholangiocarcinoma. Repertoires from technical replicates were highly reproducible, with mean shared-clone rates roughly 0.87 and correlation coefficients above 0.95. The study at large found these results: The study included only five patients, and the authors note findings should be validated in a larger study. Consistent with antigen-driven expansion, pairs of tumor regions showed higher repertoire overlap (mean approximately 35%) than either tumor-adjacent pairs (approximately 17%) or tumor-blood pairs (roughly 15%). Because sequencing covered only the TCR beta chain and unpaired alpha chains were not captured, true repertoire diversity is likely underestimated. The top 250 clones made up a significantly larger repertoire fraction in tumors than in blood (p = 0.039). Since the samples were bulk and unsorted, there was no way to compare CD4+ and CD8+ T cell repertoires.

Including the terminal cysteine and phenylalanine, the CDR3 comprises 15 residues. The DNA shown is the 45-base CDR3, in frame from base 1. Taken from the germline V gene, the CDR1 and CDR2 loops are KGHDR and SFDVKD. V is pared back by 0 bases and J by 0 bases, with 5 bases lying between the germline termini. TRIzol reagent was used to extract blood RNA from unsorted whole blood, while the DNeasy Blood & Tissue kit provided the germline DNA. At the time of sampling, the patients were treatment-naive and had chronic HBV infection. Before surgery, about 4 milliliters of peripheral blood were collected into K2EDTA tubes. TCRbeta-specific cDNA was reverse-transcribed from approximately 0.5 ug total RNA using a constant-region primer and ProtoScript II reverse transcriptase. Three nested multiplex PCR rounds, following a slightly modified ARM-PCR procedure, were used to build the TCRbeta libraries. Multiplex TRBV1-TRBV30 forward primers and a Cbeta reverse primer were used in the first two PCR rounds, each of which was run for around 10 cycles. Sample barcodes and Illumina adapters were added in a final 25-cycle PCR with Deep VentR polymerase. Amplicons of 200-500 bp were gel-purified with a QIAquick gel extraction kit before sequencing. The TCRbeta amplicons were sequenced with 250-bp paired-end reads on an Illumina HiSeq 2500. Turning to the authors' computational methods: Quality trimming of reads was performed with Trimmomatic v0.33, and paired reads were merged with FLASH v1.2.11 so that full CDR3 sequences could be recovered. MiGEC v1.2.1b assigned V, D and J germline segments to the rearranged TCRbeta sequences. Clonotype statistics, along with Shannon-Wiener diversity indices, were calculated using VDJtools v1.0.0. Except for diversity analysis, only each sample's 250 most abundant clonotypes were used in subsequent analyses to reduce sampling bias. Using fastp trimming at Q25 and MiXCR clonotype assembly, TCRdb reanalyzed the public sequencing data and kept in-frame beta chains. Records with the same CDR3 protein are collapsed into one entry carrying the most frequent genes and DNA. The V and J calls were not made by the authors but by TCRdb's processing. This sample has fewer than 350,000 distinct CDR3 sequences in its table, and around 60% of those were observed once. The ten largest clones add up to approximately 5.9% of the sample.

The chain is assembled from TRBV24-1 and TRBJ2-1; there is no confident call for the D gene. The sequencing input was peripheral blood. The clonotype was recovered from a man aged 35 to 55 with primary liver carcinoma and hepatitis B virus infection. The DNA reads TGTGCCACCAGTGATTTGTTCGGCTCCTACAATGAGCAGTTCTTC. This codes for CATSDLFGSYNEQFF.